Following are 27 T cell receptor beta chains from one sample sequenced in a study of Ad26.COV2.S vaccination and SARS-CoV-2 variants. Documented treatment: 15 to 20 received Ad26.COV2.S at low or high dose, single or two shots; several received placebo; per-sample allocation not given. The investigators took samples on day 63 after the first vaccine or placebo injection. The repertoire was sequenced with immunoSEQ multiplex PCR; TCRdb's copy has only in-frame clones and lacks some. The data hold 350,000 to 450,000 clones, with around nine tenths observed a single time. This sample comprised peripheral blood, obtained in a trial of Ad26.COV2.S vaccine versus placebo. The source is a person between 18 and 60 years old who received the Ad26.COV2.S COVID-19 vaccine or a placebo.

The chain combines TRBV23-1 with TRBJ1-5; maybe TRBD1 (5 bases). TRBV23-1 is labeled an ORF, and its function is uncertain. The germline V and J ends were trimmed by 2 bases and 3 bases, with 14 bases remaining between them. The CDR3 totals 16 residues. The CDR3 region is CASSQKAGRPNQPQHF. The DNA of the CDR3 is TGCGCCAGCAGTCAAAAGGCAGGGAGACCCAATCAGCCCCAGCATTTT.

The chain has TRBV13 and TRBJ2-7; D is possibly TRBD2 (6 bases). The V end lost 5 bases, the J end lost 6 bases, and 20 bases lay between the germline ends. The CDR3 contains 15 residues. Germline V gene data show CDR1 as PRHDT and CDR2 as FYEKMQ (reference sequence). CDR3 amino acids: CASSGGLGRGCEQYF. The CDR3 nucleotides are TGTGCCAGCAGCGGAGGACTGGGTCGGGGGTGCGAGCAGTACTTC.

The rearrangement uses TRBV4-1 and TRBJ2-1; D may be TRBD1 (7 bases). The CDR3 totals 15 residues. The germline V gene encodes CDR1 MGHRA and CDR2 YSYEKL. Trimming pared 2 bases from V and 8 bases from J, leaving 16 bases between. CDR3 amino acids: CASSQYPDRDYEQFF. CDR3 nucleotide sequence: TGCGCCAGCAGCCAATATCCCGACAGGGACTATGAGCAGTTCTTC.

This clone was seen more than once but under ten times. The rearrangement uses TRBV14 and TRBJ2-2; 12 bases line up with TRBD1. Germline V CDR1 and CDR2: SGHDN, FVKESK. The CDR3 runs 19 residues. The J segment lost 2 bases and the V segment lost 2 bases, leaving 9 bases of the junction unmatched. Here the CDR3 reads CASSQQGQGALTNTGELFF. The CDR3 region has the DNA TGTGCCAGCAGCCAACAGGGACAGGGGGCTTTAACTAACACCGGGGAGCTGTTTTTT.

The chain has TRBV5-5 and TRBJ2-5, with D possibly being TRBD1 or TRBD2 (5 bases each). CDR3 size: 14 residues. CDR1 and CDR2 from the germline V gene are SGHKS and YYEKEE (reference sequence). The V end was cut by 0 bases, the J end by 4 bases, with 10 bases between. The CDR3 nucleotides are TGTGCCAGCAGCTTGGCAAACGGGGCAGAGACCCAGTACTTC. This codes for CASSLANGAETQYF. The full variable domain, in which reference TRBV5-5 and TRBJ2-5 provide the parts outside the CDR3, is DAGVTQSPTHLIKTRGQQVTLRCSPISGHKSVSWYQQVLGQGPQFIFQYYEKEERGRGNFPDRFSARQFPNYSSELNVNALLLGDSALYLCASSLANGAETQYFGPGTRLLVL.

V and J are TRBV7-2 and TRBJ2-7; D perhaps matches TRBD1 (6 bases). The CDR3 has 15 amino acids. V lost 1 base and J lost 2, with 12 bases in between. From germline, CDR1 is SGHTA and CDR2 FQGNSA. CDR3 sequence (DNA): TGTGCCAGCAGCTTAGGTAGACAGGCGACCTACGAGCAGTACTTC. This encodes CASSLGRQATYEQYF.

The chain joins TRBV6-2 or TRBV6-3 to TRBJ2-5, with TRBD2 identical over 14 bases. CDR1 and CDR2 (germline): MNHEY, SVGEGT. The V segment lost 6 bases and the J segment 5 bases; nucleotides outside the gene matches: 8. The CDR3 length is 16 residues. CDR3 DNA: TGTGCCAGCAGCCAGACTAGCGGGGGGGCCTCGGAGACCCAGTACTTC. This sequence encodes CASSQTSGGASETQYF.

This chain uses TRBV28 with TRBJ1-5; 9 bases are shared with TRBD1. The CDR3 loop spans 15 amino acids. Germline trimming cut 3 bases from V and 3 bases from J; bases unmatched to any gene: 3. CDR1 is MDHEN and CDR2 is SYDVKM in the germline V gene. The CDR3 loop is CASSLGQGHNQPQHF. CDR3 coding DNA: TGTGCCAGCAGTTTGGGACAGGGTCACAATCAGCCCCAGCATTTT. The variable domain in full, with the rest retrieved from reference TRBV28 and TRBJ1-5, is DVKVTQSSRYLVKRTGEKVFLECVQDMDHENMFWYRQDPGLGLRLIYFSYDVKMKEKGDIPEGYSVSREKKERFSLILESASTNQTSMYLCASSLGQGHNQPQHFGDGTRLSIL.

This clone was detected only a few times. The V gene is TRBV23-1, the J gene TRBJ1-5; perhaps TRBD1 as D (5 bases). TRBV23-1 is flagged as an ORF with uncertain function. Trimming removed 2 bases from V and 3 bases from J, with 23 bases in between. CDR3 length: 19 amino acids. The CDR3 nucleotides read TGCGCCAGCAGTCAAGACCAGGGTGCTTCCCTGGGATCCAATCAGCCCCAGCATTTT. It yields the protein CASSQDQGASLGSNQPQHF.

This clone was observed once. The rearrangement joins TRBV5-1 to TRBJ1-5; no definite D call. CDR1 and CDR2 (germline): SGHRS, YFSETQ. There are 13 residues in the CDR3. V lost 0 bases, J lost 11 bases, and 12 bases lay in between. The CDR3 sequence: CASSLDGSGTQHF. CDR3 coding DNA: TGCGCCAGCAGCTTGGACGGGTCCGGTACCCAGCATTTT.

This rearrangement joins TRBV5-1 to TRBJ2-5; TRBD2 agrees at 13 bases. The CDR3 totals 18 residues. Per germline, CDR1 SGHRS and CDR2 YFSETQ. The V segment lost 3 bases and the J segment 2 bases; nucleotides outside the gene matches: 10. The DNA of the CDR3 is TGCGCCAGCAGCTCCCAGACTAGCGGGGGGCCCCCACAAGAGACCCAGTACTTC. This codes for CASSSQTSGGPPQETQYF.

The chain uses TRBV19 and TRBJ1-5; the D gene is possibly TRBD1 (6 bases). Trimming removed 4 bases from V and 6 bases from J, with 13 bases in between. Germline CDR1 and CDR2: LNHDA and SQIVND (reference sequence). CDR3 length equals 14 residues. CDR3 nucleotides: TGTGCCAGTAGTACCGGGGGCCCGAGTCAGCCCCAGCATTTT. It codes for CASSTGGPSQPQHF.

The chain has TRBV21-1 and TRBJ2-7; TRBD1, the table's D call, lacks a check against the DNA. TRBV21-1 is assigned pseudogene status. The CDR3 extends over 16 amino acids. CDR3: CASSKRLRGRGNEQYF. The DNA for the CDR3 is TGTGCCAGCAGCAAACGCCTAAGGGGGCGCGGTAACGAGCAGTACTTC.

As DNA, the CDR3 is TGTGCCAGCAGCTTAAGGGACGGACTAGATAATGAAAAACTGTTTTTT. It codes for CASSLRDGLDNEKLFF. V is TRBV7-2 and J is TRBJ1-4; maybe TRBD1 (5 bases). Trimming removed 2 bases at V and 4 bases at J, with 14 bases between. The CDR3 is made up of 16 amino acids. The germline V gene encodes CDR1 SGHTA and CDR2 FQGNSA.

The chain recombines TRBV5-5 with TRBJ1-4; tentative D call: TRBD1 (5 bases). Between the trimmed V and J ends, which lost 0 bases and 8 bases, there was a span of 11 bases. The germline gives CDR1 SGHKS, CDR2 YYEKEE (reference sequence). The CDR3 covers 14 residues. CDR3 in amino acids: CASSLGPGIEKLFF. CDR3 bases: TGTGCCAGCAGCTTGGGTCCAGGGATCGAAAAACTGTTTTTT. Complete variable domain (other parts from reference TRBV5-5 and TRBJ1-4): DAGVTQSPTHLIKTRGQQVTLRCSPISGHKSVSWYQQVLGQGPQFIFQYYEKEERGRGNFPDRFSARQFPNYSSELNVNALLLGDSALYLCASSLGPGIEKLFFGSGTQLSVL.

V is TRBV18 and J is TRBJ2-6; D is ambiguous. The CDR3 is 16 amino acids. V lost 2 bases and J lost 6, with 14 bases in between. The germline gives CDR1 KGHSH, CDR2 LQKENI. The CDR3 DNA reads TGTGCCAGCTCACCATCTTACCAGCTTGAGGCCAACGTCCTGACTTTC. It specifies CASSPSYQLEANVLTF.

On this clone: Additional DNA sequences in this sample encode the identical CDR3. The rearrangement uses TRBV7-9 and TRBJ1-2; no definite D call. Germline V gene sequence: CDR1 SEHNR, CDR2 FQNEAQ (reference sequence). The V end lost 1 base, the J end lost 2 bases, and 5 bases lay between the germline ends. The CDR3 loop spans 13 amino acids. CDR3 amino acids: CASSLGQNYGYTF. The CDR3 region has the DNA TGTGCCAGCAGCTTAGGGCAGAACTATGGCTACACCTTC.

The genes are TRBV7-9 and TRBJ2-1; 8 bases line up with TRBD1. Germline CDR1 is SEHNR and CDR2 is FQNEAQ (reference sequence). CDR3 length: 15 residues. V lost 3 bases and J lost 4; bases outside the gene matches: 5. DNA for the CDR3: TGTGCCAGCAGCTTGACCGGGACAGGTTACAATGAGCAGTTCTTC. It specifies CASSLTGTGYNEQFF.

V is TRBV10-3 and J is TRBJ2-3; 9 nucleotides match TRBD2. CDR1 is ENHRY, CDR2 SYGVKD, per germline. CDR3 length: 18 residues. Trimming at V came to 6 bases and at J to 1 base, leaving 14 bases not matched to a gene. This CDR3 reads CAIREWPLAGEGTDTQYF. The CDR3 DNA reads as TGTGCCATCAGGGAATGGCCCTTAGCGGGGGAAGGCACAGATACGCAGTATTTT.

V is TRBV5-4 and J is TRBJ1-1; D not resolved. CDR1 and CDR2 from the germline V gene are SGHNT and YYREEE (reference sequence). CDR3 size: 12 residues. V was trimmed by 2 bases and J by 5 bases, leaving 7 bases between them. The CDR3 sequence is CASSFTGTEAFF. CDR3 nucleotide sequence: TGTGCCAGCAGCTTTACCGGGACTGAAGCTTTCTTT.

The gene calls are TRBV6-6 and TRBJ1-2; D remains unclear. The germline gives CDR1 MNHNY, CDR2 SVGAGI (reference sequence). V lost 6 bases and J 0 bases, leaving 11 bases between the germline ends. CDR3 size: 14 residues. The CDR3, as DNA: TGTGCCAGCAGAAATCCCCCAGCTAACTATGGCTACACCTTC. Its protein is CASRNPPANYGYTF.

The CDR3 loop is CAWSYQTDTQYF. CDR3 nucleotide sequence: TGTGCCTGGAGTTACCAAACAGATACGCAGTATTTT. J is TRBJ2-3 and V is TRBV30; no firm D call. From germline, CDR1 is GTSNPN and CDR2 SVGIG (reference sequence). Trimming removed 2 bases at V and 3 bases at J, with 6 bases between. The CDR3 extends over 12 amino acids.

The chain links TRBV10-2 to TRBJ1-3; D not certain. The CDR3 is made up of 15 amino acids. Trimming removed 5 bases at V and 1 base at J, with 12 bases between. The germline V gene has CDR1 WSHSY and CDR2 SAAADI. CDR3 DNA sequence: TGCGCCAGCAGTTCCGGCCCCGCTTCTGGAAACACCATATATTTT. This gives the protein CASSSGPASGNTIYF.

The chain recombines TRBV4-1 with TRBJ1-1; 8 nucleotides match TRBD1. The CDR3 covers 13 residues. Losses at the gene ends were 7 bases for V and 1 base for J; bases not matched to a gene: 2. Germline CDR1 reads MGHRA; CDR2 reads YSYEKL. The CDR3 sequence: CASIGTGNTEAFF. The CDR3 coding sequence is TGCGCCAGCATAGGGACAGGGAACACTGAAGCTTTCTTT.

This clone has more than one count but fewer than ten. V is TRBV4-2 and J is TRBJ2-5; 9 nucleotides line up with TRBD1. The CDR3 runs 19 residues. CDR1 LGHNA and CDR2 YNFKEQ come from the germline V gene. V trimming: 1 base; J trimming: 3 bases; junction bases outside the gene matches: 15. The CDR3, as DNA: TGTGCCAGCAGCCAAGGGATCGGGACAGGGAATCCCAGTAAAGAGACCCAGTACTTC. Amino acid sequence: CASSQGIGTGNPSKETQYF.

In DNA form, the CDR3 reads TGCGCCAGCAGCCCCGCGGGCGGACGGCCGAACACTGAAGCTTTCTTT. This codes for CASSPAGGRPNTEAFF. V gene TRBV5-1 combines with J gene TRBJ1-1; no clear D gene. V was shortened by 4 bases and J by 1 base, with 17 bases between the two germline ends. CDR1 and CDR2 (germline): SGHRS, YFSETQ. This CDR3 has 16 residues. Full variable domain (remainder filled in from reference TRBV5-1 and TRBJ1-1): KAGVTQTPRYLIKTRGQQVTLSCSPISGHRSVSWYQQTPGQGLQFLFEYFSETQRNKGNFPGRFSGRQFSNSRSEMNVSTLELGDSALYLCASSPAGGRPNTEAFFGQGTRLTVV.

The chain uses TRBV7-9 and TRBJ1-4; the D is unclear. The CDR3 covers 12 residues. V lost 5 bases, J lost 3 bases, and 4 bases lay in between. Germline V gene sequence: CDR1 SEHNR, CDR2 FQNEAQ (reference sequence). The CDR3 is CASSAPNEKLFF. Here the CDR3 DNA reads TGTGCCAGCAGCGCCCCTAATGAAAAACTGTTTTTT.